The present T cell receptor beta chain was sequenced within a study of neoadjuvant anti-PD-1 for oral cavity cancer. Study context: Patients mostly received three to four biweekly nivolumab doses at 3 mg/kg before surgery. General study points: Pretreatment Treg/Th17 ratio correlated inversely with post-treatment tumor clonality.

PBMC libraries mostly used 480 ng of input genomic DNA, with six replicates per sample. Sequenced by immunoSEQ multiplex PCR; TCRdb stores in-frame clones only, minus some. The repertoire holds over 10,000 clones, with approximately 66% as singletons. CDR1 SGHRS and CDR2 YFSETQ come from the germline V gene. The ends lost 4 bases at V and 8 bases at J; junction bases unmatched: 13. The CDR3 covers 16 residues. Concerning this clone: Its antigen is undetermined.

These oral cavity squamous cell carcinomas were HPV-negative and locally advanced. V gene TRBV5-1 combines with J gene TRBJ2-1, with 9 bases lining up with TRBD1. This TCR was sampled from a person between 40 and 85 years old with oral cavity squamous cell carcinoma. The starting material was PBMCs, obtained before nivolumab (anti-PD-1) treatment. The CDR3 nucleotides read TGCGCCAGCAGCCAACCTAACAGGGGGCAGGGCGATGAGCAGTTCTTC. This translates into CASSQPNRGQGDEQFF.